One TCR beta chain is described in this entry. This entry comes from a study of blood T cell repertoires in COVID-19. Study context: Both acute and convalescent COVID-19 samples were obtained from the United States, Italy and Spain. PBMCs, B-cell-depleted T cells, or T cells provided the cDNA or gDNA that made up the material.

As originally analysed: From reference gene primer amplification, estimates of nucleated cell counts were derived. Assay used: immunoSEQ multiplex PCR; TCRdb lists only in-frame clones, some missing. That table furnishes V, J and clone size, whereas the DNA furnished D and trimming. The table shows 120,000 or so clones, with more than 70% occurring only once. This sequence originates from a woman in her twenties or thirties who had recovered from COVID-19. The sample consisted of peripheral blood.

This CDR3 reads CASSLGTGGTEAFF. The CDR3 bases are TGCGCCAGCAGCTTGGGGACAGGGGGCACTGAAGCTTTCTTT. J is TRBJ1-1 and V is TRBV5-1; TRBD1 agrees at 10 bases. V gave up 0 bases and J gave up 4 bases; unmatched junction bases: 0. Looked up from germline, CDR1 is SGHRS and CDR2 is YFSETQ. This CDR3 region has 14 residues.